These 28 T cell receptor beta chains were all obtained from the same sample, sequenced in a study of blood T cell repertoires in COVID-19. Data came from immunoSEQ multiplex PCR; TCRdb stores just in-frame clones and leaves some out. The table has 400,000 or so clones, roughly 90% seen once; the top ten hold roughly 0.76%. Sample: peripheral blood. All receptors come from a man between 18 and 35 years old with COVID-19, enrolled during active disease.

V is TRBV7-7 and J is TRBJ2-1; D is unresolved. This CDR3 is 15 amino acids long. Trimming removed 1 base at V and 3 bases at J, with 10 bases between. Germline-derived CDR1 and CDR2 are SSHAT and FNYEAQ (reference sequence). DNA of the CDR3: TGTGCCAGCAGCTTAGGTGATGGAGACTACAATGAGCAGTTCTTC. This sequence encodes CASSLGDGDYNEQFF.

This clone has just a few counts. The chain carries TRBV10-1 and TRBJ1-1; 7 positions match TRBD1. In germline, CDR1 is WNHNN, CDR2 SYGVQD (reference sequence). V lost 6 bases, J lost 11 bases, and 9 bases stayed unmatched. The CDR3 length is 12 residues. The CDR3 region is CASSYDRVEAFF. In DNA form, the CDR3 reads TGCGCCAGCAGCTACGACAGGGTGGAGGCTTTCTTT.

CDR3 sequence (DNA): TGTGCCAGCAGTTACTCGGAGGACGAAGGGCAGTACTTC. It specifies CASSYSEDEGQYF. The rearrangement links TRBV6-6 to TRBJ2-7; TRBD2 is a possible D gene (5 bases). Trimming took off 0 bases at V and 9 bases at J, with 12 bases between the two ends. Germline CDR1 is MNHNY and CDR2 is SVGAGI (reference sequence). The CDR3 runs 13 residues.

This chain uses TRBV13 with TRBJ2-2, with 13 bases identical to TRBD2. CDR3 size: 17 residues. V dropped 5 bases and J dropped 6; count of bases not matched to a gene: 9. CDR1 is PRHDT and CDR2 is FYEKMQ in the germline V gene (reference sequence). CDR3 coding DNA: TGTGCCAGCAGCCTACTAGCGGGAGGGCCCAGTCCCGGGGAGCTGTTTTTT. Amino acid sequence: CASSLLAGGPSPGELFF.

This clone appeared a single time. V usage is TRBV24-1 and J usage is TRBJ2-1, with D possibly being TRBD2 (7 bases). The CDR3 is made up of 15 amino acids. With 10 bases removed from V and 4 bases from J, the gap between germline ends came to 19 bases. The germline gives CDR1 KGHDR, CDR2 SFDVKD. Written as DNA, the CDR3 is TGTGCCACGAACGGGGGCGGGAGTTCATACAATGAGCAGTTCTTC. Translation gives CATNGGGSSYNEQFF.

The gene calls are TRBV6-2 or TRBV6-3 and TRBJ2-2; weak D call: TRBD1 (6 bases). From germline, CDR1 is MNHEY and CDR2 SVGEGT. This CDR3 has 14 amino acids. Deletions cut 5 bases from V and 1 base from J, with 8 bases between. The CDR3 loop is CASSDRLNTGELFF. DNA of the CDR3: TGTGCCAGCAGTGACAGGCTGAACACCGGGGAGCTGTTTTTT.

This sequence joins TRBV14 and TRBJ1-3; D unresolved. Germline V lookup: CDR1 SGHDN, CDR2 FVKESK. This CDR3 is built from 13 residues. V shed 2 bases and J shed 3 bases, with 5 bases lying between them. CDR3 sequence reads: CASSQPGGNTIYF. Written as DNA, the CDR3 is TGTGCCAGCAGCCAACCAGGTGGAAACACCATATATTTT.

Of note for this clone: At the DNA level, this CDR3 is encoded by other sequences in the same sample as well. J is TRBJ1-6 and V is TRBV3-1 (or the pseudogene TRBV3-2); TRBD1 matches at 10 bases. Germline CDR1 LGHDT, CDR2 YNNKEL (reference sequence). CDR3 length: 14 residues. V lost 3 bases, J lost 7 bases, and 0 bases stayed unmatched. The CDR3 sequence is CASSQDRGNSPLHF. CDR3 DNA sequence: TGTGCCAGCAGCCAGGACAGGGGGAATTCACCCCTCCACTTT.

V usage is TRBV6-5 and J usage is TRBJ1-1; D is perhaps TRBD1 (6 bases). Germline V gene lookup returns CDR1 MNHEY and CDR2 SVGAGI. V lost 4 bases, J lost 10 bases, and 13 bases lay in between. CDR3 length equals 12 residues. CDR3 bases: TGTGCCAGCAGTTGGGAGGGGGGTACAGCTTTCTTT. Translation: CASSWEGGTAFF.

CDR3 sequence reads: CASSQLRANRAYATNEKLFF. For the CDR3, the DNA is TGTGCCAGCAGCCAATTAAGGGCCAACAGGGCCTATGCAACTAATGAAAAACTGTTTTTT. The rearrangement uses TRBV4-2 and TRBJ1-4; a weak D match, TRBD1 (6 bases). Germline CDR1 reads LGHNA; CDR2 reads YNFKEQ. This CDR3 has 20 amino acids. Trimming stripped 2 bases from V and 0 bases from J, with 22 bases between.

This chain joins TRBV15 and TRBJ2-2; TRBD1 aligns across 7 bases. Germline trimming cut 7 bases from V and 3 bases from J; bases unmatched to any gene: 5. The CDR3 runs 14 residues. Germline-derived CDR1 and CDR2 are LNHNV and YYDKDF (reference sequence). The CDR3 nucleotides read TGTGCCACCACCCGGGACAGCTACACCGGGGAGCTGTTTTTT. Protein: CATTRDSYTGELFF. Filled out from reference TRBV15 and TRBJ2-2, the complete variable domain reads DAMVIQNPRYQVTQFGKPVTLSCSQTLNHNVMYWYQQKSSQAPKLLFHYYDKDFNNEADTPDNFQSRRPNTSFCFLDIRSPGLGDTAMYLCATTRDSYTGELFFGEGSRLTVL.

The CDR3 sequence: CASTIGTSGTTDTQYF. In nucleotides, the CDR3 is TGTGCCAGTACCATAGGGACTAGCGGGACCACAGATACGCAGTATTTT. V and J are TRBV19 and TRBJ2-3, with TRBD2 identical over 13 bases. The CDR3 is 16 amino acids. Germline lookup yields CDR1 LNHDA and CDR2 SQIVND (reference sequence). V lost 7 bases to trimming and J lost 2 bases; unmatched junction nucleotides: 6.

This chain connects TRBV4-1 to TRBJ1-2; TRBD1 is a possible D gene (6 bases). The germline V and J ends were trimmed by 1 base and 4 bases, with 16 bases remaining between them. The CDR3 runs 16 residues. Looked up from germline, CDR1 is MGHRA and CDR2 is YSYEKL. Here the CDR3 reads CASSQVGGGGRYGYTF. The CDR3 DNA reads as TGCGCCAGCAGCCAAGTGGGTGGGGGGGGCCGCTATGGCTACACCTTC.

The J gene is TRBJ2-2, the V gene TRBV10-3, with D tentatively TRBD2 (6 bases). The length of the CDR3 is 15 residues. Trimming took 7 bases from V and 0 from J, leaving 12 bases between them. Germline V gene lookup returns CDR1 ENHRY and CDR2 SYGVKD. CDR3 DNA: TGTGCCATCAATGTCGGGAGAACGAACACCGGGGAGCTGTTTTTT. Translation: CAINVGRTNTGELFF.

CDR3 sequence reads: CASSQGSLSGEQYF. The CDR3 region has the DNA TGTGCCAGCAGCCAAGGCTCCCTCTCGGGGGAGCAGTACTTC. The chain employs TRBV14 and TRBJ2-7; tentative D call: TRBD2 (5 bases). In germline, CDR1 is SGHDN, CDR2 FVKESK. This CDR3 region has 14 residues. V dropped 1 base and J dropped 7 bases, with 14 bases sitting between them.

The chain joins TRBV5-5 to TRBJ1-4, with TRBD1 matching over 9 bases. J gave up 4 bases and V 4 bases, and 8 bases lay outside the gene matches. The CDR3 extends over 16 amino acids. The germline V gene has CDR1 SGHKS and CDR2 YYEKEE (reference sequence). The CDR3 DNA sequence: TGTGCCAGCAGCGACGGTTTGGGACAGGGTAATGAAAAACTGTTTTTT. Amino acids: CASSDGLGQGNEKLFF.

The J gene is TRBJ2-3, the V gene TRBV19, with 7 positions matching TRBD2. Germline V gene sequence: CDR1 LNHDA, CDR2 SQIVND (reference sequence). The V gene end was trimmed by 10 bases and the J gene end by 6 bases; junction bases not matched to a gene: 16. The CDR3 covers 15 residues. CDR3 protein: CATSSGGRRRDTQYF. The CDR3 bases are TGTGCCACCAGCTCGGGGGGTCGGCGAAGGGATACGCAGTATTTT.

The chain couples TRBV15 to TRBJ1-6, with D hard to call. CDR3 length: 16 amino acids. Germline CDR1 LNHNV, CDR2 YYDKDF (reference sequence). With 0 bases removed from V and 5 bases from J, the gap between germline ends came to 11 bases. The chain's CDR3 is CATSRDPTGNNSPLHF. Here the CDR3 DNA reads TGTGCCACCAGCAGAGATCCAACGGGAAATAATTCACCCCTCCACTTT.

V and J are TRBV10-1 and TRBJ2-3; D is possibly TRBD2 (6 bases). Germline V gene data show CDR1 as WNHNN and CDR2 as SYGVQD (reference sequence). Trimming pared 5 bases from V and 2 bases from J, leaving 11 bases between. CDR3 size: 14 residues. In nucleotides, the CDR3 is TGCGCCAGCAGTTGGCGGGGACCCACAGATACGCAGTATTTT. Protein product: CASSWRGPTDTQYF.

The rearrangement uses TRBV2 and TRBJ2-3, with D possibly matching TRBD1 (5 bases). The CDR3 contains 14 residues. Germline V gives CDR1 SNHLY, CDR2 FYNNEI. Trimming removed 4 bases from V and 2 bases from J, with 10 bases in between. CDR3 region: CASSGAGFTDTQYF. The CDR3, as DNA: TGTGCCAGCAGTGGTGCAGGGTTCACAGATACGCAGTATTTT.

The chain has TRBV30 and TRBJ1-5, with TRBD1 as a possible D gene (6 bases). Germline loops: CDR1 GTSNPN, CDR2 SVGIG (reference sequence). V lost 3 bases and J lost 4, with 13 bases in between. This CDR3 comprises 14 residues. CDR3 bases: TGTGCCTGGAGGGCCCCAGGGGAAAATCAGCCCCAGCATTTT. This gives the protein CAWRAPGENQPQHF.

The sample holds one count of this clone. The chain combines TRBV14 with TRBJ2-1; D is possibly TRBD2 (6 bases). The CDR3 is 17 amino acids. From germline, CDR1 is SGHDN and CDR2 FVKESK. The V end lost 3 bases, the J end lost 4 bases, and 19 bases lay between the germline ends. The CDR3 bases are TGTGCCAGCAGCCATTGGCCAAAGACTAGGTCGTACAATGAGCAGTTCTTC. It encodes CASSHWPKTRSYNEQFF.

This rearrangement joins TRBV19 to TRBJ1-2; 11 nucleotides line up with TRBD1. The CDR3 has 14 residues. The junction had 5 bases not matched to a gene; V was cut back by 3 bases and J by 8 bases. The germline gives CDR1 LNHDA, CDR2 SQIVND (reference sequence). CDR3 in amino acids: CASSIGTGGSGYTF. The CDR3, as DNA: TGTGCCAGTAGTATCGGGACAGGGGGGTCCGGCTACACCTTC.

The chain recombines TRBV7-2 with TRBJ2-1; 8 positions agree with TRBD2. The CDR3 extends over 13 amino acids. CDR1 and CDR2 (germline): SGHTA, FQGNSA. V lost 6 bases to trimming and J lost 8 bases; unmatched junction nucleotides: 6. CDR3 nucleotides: TGTGCCAGCAGTTACGGGGGGGCCGATGAGCAGTTCTTC. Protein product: CASSYGGADEQFF.

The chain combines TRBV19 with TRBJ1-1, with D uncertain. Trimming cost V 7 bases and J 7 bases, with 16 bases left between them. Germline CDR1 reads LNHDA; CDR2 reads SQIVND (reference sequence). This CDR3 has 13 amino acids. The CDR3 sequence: CASKEELSREAFF. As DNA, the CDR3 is TGTGCCAGTAAGGAGGAATTGAGTCGTGAAGCTTTCTTT.

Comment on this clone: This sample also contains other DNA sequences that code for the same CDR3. Here the CDR3 DNA reads TGTGCCAGTAGTATCAGCAATGAGCAGTTCTTC. Translated, it gives CASSISNEQFF. V gene TRBV19 combines with J gene TRBJ2-1; the D is unclear. CDR3 size: 11 residues. Trimming took 3 bases from V and 6 from J, leaving 3 bases between them. The V gene's germline CDR1 is LNHDA and CDR2 SQIVND (reference sequence). Full variable domain (rest looked up from reference TRBV19 and TRBJ2-1): DGGITQSPKYLFRKEGQNVTLSCEQNLNHDAMYWYRQDPGQGLRLIYYSQIVNDFQKGDIAEGYSVSREKKESFPLTVTSAQKNPTAFYLCASSISNEQFFGPGTRLTVL.

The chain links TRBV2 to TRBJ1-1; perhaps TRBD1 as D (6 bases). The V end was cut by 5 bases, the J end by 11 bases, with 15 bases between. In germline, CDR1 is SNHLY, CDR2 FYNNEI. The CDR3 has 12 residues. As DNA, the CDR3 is TGTGCCAGCAGTTCCGACAGGTTGGTGGCTTTCTTT. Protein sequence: CASSSDRLVAFF.

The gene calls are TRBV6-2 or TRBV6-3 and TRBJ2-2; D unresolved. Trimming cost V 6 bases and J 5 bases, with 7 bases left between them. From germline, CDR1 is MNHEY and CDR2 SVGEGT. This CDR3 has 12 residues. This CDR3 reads CASSLTTGELFF. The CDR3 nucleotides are TGTGCCAGCAGCCTAACAACCGGGGAGCTGTTTTTT.